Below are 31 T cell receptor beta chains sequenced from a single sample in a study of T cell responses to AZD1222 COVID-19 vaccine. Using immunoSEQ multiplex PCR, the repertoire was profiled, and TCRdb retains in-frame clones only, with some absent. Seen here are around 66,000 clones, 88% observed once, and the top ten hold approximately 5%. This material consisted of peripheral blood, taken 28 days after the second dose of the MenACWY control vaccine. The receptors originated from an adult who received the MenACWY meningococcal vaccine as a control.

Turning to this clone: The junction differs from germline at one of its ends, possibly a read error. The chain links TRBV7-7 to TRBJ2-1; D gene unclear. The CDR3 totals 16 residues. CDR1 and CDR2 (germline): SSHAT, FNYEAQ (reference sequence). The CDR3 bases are TGTGCTAGCAGCTTATACGACTCTCGAAACCGCAATGAGCAGTTCTTC. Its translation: CASSLYDSRNRNEQFF.

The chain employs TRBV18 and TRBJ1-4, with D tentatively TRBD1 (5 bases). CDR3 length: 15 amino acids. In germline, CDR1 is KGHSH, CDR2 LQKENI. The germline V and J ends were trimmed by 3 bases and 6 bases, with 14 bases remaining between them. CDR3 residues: CASSPEHQGDEKLFF. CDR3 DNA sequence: TGTGCCAGCTCACCGGAACACCAAGGGGATGAAAAACTGTTTTTT.

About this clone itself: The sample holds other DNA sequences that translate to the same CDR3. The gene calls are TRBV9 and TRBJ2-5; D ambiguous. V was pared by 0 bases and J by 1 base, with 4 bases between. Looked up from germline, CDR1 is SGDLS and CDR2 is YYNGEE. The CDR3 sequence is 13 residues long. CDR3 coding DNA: TGTGCCAGCAGCGTAGGGGTCCAAGAGACCCAGTACTTC. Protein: CASSVGVQETQYF.

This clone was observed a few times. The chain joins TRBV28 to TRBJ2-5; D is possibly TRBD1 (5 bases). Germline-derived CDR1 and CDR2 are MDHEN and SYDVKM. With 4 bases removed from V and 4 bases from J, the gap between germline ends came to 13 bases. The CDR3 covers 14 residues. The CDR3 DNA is TGTGCCAGCAGTTCCCCCGACAGAGCAGAGACCCAGTACTTC. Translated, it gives CASSSPDRAETQYF.

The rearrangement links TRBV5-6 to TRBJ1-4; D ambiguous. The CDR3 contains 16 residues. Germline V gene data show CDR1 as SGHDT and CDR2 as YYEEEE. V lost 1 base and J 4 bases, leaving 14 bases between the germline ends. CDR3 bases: TGTGCCAGCAGCTTGAGGGCGGGCAGCCTTAATGAAAAACTGTTTTTT. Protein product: CASSLRAGSLNEKLFF.

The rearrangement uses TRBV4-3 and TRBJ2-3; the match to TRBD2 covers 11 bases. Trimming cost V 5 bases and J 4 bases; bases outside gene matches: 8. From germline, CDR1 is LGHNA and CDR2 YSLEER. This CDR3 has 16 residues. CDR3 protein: CASSYIAGGPSDTQYF. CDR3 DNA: TGCGCCAGCAGCTATATAGCGGGAGGGCCCTCAGATACGCAGTATTTT.

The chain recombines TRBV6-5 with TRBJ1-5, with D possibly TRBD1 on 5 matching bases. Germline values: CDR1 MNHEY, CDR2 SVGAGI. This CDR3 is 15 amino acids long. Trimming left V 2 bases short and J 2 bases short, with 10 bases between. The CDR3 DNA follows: TGTGCCAGCAGTTACAGGGGAGGAGGCAATCAGCCCCAGCATTTT. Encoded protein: CASSYRGGGNQPQHF.

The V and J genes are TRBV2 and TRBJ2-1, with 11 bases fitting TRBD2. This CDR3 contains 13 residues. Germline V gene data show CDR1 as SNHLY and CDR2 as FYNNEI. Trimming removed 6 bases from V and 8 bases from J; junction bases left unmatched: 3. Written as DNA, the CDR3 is TGTGCCAGCAGGACTAGCGGGATCTATGAGCAGTTCTTC. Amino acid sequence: CASRTSGIYEQFF.

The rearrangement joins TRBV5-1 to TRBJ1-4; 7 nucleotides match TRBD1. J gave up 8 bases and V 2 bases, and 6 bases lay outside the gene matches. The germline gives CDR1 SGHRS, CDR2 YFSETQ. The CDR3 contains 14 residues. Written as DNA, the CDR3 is TGCGCCAGCAGCTTCGACAGGGTGGGGGAAAAACTGTTTTTT. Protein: CASSFDRVGEKLFF.

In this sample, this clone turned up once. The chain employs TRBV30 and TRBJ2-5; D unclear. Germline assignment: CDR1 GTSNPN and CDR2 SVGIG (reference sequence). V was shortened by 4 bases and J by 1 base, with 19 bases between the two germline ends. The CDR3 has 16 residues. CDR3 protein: CAWIPEVELFQETQYF. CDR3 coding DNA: TGTGCCTGGATCCCCGAGGTGGAACTCTTCCAAGAGACCCAGTACTTC.

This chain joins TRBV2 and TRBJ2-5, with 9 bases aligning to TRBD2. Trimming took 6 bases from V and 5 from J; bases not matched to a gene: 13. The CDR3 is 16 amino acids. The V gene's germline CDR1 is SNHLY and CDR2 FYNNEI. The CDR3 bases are TGTGCCAGCAGGGGACTAGCCGGAGACGGTCGGGAGACCCAGTACTTC. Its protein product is CASRGLAGDGRETQYF.

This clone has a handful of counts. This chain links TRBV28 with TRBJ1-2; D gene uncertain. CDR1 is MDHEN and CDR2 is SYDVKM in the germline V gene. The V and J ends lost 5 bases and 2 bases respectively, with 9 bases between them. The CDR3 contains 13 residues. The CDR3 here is CASSDRGNYGYTF. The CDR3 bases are TGTGCCAGCAGTGACCGAGGGAACTATGGCTACACCTTC.

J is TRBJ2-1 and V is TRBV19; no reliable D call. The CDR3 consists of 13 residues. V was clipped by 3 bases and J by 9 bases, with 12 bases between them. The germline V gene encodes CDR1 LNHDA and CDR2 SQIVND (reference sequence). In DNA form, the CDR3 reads TGTGCCAGTAGTATGCCCCCCATTATTGAGCAGTTCTTC. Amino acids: CASSMPPIIEQFF.

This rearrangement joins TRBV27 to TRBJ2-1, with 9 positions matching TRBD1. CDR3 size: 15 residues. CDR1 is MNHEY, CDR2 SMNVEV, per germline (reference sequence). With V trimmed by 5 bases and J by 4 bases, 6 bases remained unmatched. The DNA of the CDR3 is TGTGCCAGCAGTCCTGGGACAGGGCGATACAATGAGCAGTTCTTC. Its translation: CASSPGTGRYNEQFF.

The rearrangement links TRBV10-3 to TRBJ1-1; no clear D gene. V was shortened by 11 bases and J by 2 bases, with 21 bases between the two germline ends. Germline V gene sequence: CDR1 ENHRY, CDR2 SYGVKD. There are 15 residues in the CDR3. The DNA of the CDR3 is TGTGCCGTAACAAGAGACCAGCCGTCAAACACTGAAGCTTTCTTT. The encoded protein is CAVTRDQPSNTEAFF.

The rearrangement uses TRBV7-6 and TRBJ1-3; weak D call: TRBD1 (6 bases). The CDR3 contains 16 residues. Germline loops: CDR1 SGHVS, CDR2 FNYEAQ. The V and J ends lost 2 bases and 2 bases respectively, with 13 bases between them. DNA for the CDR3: TGTGCCAGCAGCTTAAGTCTCCGGGGGCCTGGAAACACCATATATTTT. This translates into CASSLSLRGPGNTIYF.

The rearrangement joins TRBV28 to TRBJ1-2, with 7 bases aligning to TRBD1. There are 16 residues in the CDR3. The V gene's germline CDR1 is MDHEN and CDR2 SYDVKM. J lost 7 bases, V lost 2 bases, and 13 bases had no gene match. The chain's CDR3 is CASSLNPQGGWGGYTF. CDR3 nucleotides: TGTGCCAGCAGTTTAAACCCCCAGGGGGGGTGGGGTGGCTACACCTTC.

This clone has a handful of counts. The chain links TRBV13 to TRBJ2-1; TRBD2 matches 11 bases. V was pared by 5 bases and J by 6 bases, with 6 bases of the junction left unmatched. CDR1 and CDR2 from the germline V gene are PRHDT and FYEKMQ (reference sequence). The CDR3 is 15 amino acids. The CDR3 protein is CASSILAGVTNEQFF. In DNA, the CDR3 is TGTGCCAGCAGCATACTAGCGGGGGTGACCAATGAGCAGTTCTTC.

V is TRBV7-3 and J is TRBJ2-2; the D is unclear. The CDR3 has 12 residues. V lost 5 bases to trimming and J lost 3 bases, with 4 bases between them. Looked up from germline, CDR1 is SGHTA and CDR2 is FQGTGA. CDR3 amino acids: CASSLYTGELFF. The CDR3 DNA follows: TGTGCCAGCAGCCTTTACACCGGGGAGCTGTTTTTT.

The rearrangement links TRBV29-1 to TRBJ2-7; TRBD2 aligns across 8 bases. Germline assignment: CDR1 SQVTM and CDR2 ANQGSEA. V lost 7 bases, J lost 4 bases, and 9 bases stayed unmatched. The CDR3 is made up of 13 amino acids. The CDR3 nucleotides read TGCAGCGCCGTGCGGGGGGCGGGTTACGAGCAGTACTTC. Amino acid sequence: CSAVRGAGYEQYF.

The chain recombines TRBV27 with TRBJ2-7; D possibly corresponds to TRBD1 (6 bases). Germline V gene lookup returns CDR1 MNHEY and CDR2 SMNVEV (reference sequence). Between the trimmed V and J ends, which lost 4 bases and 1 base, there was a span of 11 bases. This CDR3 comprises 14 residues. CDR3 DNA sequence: TGTGCCAGCAGTTCGTTGACAGGTTCCTACGAGCAGTACTTC. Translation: CASSSLTGSYEQYF.

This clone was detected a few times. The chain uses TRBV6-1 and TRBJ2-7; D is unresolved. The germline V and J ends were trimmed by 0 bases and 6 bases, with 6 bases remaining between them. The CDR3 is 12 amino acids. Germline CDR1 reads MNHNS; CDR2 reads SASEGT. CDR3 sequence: CASSEAEGEQYF. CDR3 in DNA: TGTGCCAGCAGTGAAGCGGAAGGCGAGCAGTACTTC.

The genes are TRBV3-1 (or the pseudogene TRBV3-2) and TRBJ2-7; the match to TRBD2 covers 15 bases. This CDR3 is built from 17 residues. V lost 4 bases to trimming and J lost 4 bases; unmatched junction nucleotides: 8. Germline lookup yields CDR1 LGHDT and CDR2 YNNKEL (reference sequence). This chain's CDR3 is CASSRTSGGAGSYEQYF. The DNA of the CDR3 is TGTGCCAGCAGCCGGACTAGCGGGGGGGCCGGTTCGTACGAGCAGTACTTC.

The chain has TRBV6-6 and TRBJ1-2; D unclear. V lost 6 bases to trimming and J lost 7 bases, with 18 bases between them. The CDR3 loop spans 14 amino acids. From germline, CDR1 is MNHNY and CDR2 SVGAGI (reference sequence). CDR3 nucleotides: TGTGCCAGCAGCTCGATGGGCACGGCAGGTGGCTACACCTTC. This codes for CASSSMGTAGGYTF.

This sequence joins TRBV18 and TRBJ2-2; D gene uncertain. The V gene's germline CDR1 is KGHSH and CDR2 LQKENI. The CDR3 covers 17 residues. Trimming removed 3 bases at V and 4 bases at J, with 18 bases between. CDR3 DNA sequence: TGTGCCAGCTCACCTCCCCCGGGTTATGGTCGCACCGGGGAGCTGTTTTTT. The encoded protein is CASSPPPGYGRTGELFF. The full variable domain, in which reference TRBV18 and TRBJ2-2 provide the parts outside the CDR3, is NAGVMQNPRHLVRRRGQEARLRCSPMKGHSHVYWYRQLPEEGLKFMVYLQKENIIDESGMPKERFSAEFPKEGPSILRIQQVVRGDSAAYFCASSPPPGYGRTGELFFGEGSRLTVL.

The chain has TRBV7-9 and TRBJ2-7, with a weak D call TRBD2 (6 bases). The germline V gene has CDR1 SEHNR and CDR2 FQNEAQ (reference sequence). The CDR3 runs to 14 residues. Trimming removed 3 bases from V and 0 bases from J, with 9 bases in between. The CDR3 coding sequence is TGTGCCAGCAGCTTCGACGGGAGCTCCTACGAGCAGTACTTC. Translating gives CASSFDGSSYEQYF.

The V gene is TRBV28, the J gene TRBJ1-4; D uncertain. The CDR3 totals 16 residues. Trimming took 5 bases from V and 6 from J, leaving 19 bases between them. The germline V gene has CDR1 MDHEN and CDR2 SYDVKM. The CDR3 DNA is TGTGCCAGCAGTCTTGCGGGTCGGGCAAGCGATGAAAAACTGTTTTTT. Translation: CASSLAGRASDEKLFF.

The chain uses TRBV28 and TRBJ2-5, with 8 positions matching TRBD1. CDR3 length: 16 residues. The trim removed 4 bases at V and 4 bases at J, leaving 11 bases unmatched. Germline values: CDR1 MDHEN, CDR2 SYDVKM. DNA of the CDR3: TGTGCCAGCAGTTCGCCCAGGGGGCACATGGGAGAGACCCAGTACTTC. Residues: CASSSPRGHMGETQYF.

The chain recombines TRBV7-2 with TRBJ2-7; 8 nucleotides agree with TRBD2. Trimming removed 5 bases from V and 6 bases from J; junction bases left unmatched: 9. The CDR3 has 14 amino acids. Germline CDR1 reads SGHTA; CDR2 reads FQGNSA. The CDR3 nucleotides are TGTGCCAGCAGCGCAGCGAGGGCGGGGGGCGAGCAGTACTTC. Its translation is CASSAARAGGEQYF.

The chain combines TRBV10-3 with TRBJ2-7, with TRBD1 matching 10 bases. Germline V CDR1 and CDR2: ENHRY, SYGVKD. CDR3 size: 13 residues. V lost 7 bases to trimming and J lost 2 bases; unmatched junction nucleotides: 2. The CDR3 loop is CAIKGQGAYEQYF. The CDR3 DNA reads TGTGCCATCAAAGGACAGGGGGCCTACGAGCAGTACTTC.

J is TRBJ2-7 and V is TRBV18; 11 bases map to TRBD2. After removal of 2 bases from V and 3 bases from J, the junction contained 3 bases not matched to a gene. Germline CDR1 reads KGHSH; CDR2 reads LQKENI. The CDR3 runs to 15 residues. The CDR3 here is CASSPVTSGSYEQYF. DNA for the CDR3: TGTGCCAGCTCACCAGTCACTAGCGGGAGCTACGAGCAGTACTTC.